This T cell receptor (beta chain) was identified during a study of identical twins. TCRdb used MiXCR to reprocess the 5' RACE reads, holding one entry per CDR3 protein. The sample records more than 200,000 distinct CDR3 sequences, 11% to 15% being singletons. The CDR3 covers 10 residues. The V and J ends lost 4 bases and 7 bases respectively, with 7 bases between them. CDR1 is SQVTM, CDR2 ANQGSEA, per germline. The TCR comes from a woman aged 18-35 years in good health. The sequenced material came from memory (CD45RO+) T cells sorted from blood. The gene calls are TRBV29-1 and TRBJ1-1, with TRBD1 as a possible D gene (5 bases). The CDR3 here is CSVGGYEAFF. In DNA, the CDR3 is TGCAGCGTTGGGGGGTATGAAGCTTTCTTT. The full variable domain, in which reference TRBV29-1 and TRBJ1-1 provide the parts outside the CDR3, is SAVISQKPSRDICQRGTSLTIQCQVDSQVTMMFWYRQQPGQSLTLIATANQGSEATYESGFVIDKFPISRPNLTFSTLTVSNMSPEDSSIYLCSVGGYEAFFGQGTRLTVV.